One sample yielded the 8 T cell receptor beta chains listed below, sequenced in a study of blood T cell repertoires in COVID-19. Data came from immunoSEQ multiplex PCR; TCRdb stores just in-frame clones and leaves some out. The table records under 300,000 clones, roughly 80% of them present only once. The specimen sequenced was peripheral blood. Receptors originate from a woman younger than 30 with acute or convalescent COVID-19.

V gene TRBV2 combines with J gene TRBJ1-5; perhaps TRBD1 as D (6 bases). Germline-derived CDR1 and CDR2 are SNHLY and FYNNEI. The CDR3 has 14 amino acids. V lost 6 bases and J 0 bases, leaving 9 bases between the germline ends. The CDR3 loop is CASRGTTSNQPQHF. The CDR3 nucleotides read TGTGCCAGCAGGGGGACAACTAGCAATCAGCCCCAGCATTTT. Supplemented by reference TRBV2 and TRBJ1-5, the full variable domain reads EPEVTQTPSHQVTQMGQEVILRCVPISNHLYFYWYRQILGQKVEFLVSFYNNEISEKSEIFDDQFSVERPDGSNFTLKIRSTKLEDSAMYFCASRGTTSNQPQHFGDGTRLSIL.

The chain uses TRBV28 and TRBJ2-2; possibly TRBD2 for D (6 bases). V lost 5 bases to trimming and J lost 1 base, with 14 bases between them. Germline CDR1 reads MDHEN; CDR2 reads SYDVKM. This CDR3 is built from 16 residues. CDR3 nucleotide sequence: TGTGCCAGCAGTATGTTCCGGGAGTGGAACACCGGGGAGCTGTTTTTT. Translated: CASSMFREWNTGELFF.

The chain has TRBV4-3 and TRBJ2-1; TRBD2 agrees at 9 bases. Looked up from germline, CDR1 is LGHNA and CDR2 is YSLEER. V gave up 1 base and J gave up 5 bases; unmatched junction bases: 3. This CDR3 spans 15 amino acids. As DNA, the CDR3 is TGCGCCAGCAGCCAAGGACTAGCGGAGAACAATGAGCAGTTCTTC. It codes for CASSQGLAENNEQFF.

J is TRBJ1-4 and V is TRBV7-9, with 7 nucleotides matching TRBD1. CDR3 size: 16 residues. Germline values: CDR1 SEHNR, CDR2 FQNEAQ (reference sequence). Unmatched junction bases numbered 7, after V lost 0 bases and J lost 6 bases. The CDR3 sequence is CASSLAGTVGDEKLFF. As DNA, the CDR3 is TGTGCCAGCAGCTTAGCCGGGACAGTGGGGGATGAAAAACTGTTTTTT.

This clone was detected a few times. CDR3 DNA sequence: TGCGCCAGCAGCCAAGAAGGTTCGTCTAGCCGCGGCACCGGGGAGCTGTTTTTT. This encodes CASSQEGSSSRGTGELFF. The chain joins TRBV4-3 to TRBJ2-2; tentatively, D is TRBD2 (5 bases). Deletions cut 0 bases from V and 4 bases from J, with 18 bases between. CDR1 and CDR2 (germline): LGHNA, YSLEER. This CDR3 is 18 amino acids long.

The genes are TRBV11-2 and TRBJ1-3; D ambiguous. Deletions cut 1 base from V and 0 bases from J, with 4 bases between. CDR1 SGHAT and CDR2 FQNNGV come from the germline V gene. The CDR3 length is 14 residues. The CDR3 loop reads CASSLARSGNTIYF. CDR3 DNA: TGTGCCAGCAGCTTAGCCCGCTCTGGAAACACCATATATTTT.

The rearrangement joins TRBV27 to TRBJ2-7; D unclear. Germline lookup yields CDR1 MNHEY and CDR2 SMNVEV (reference sequence). The length of the CDR3 is 12 residues. V lost 4 bases, J lost 0 bases, and 4 bases lay in between. DNA for the CDR3: TGTGCCAGCAGTTCCCTCTCCTACGAGCAGTACTTC. Its protein product is CASSSLSYEQYF.

V is TRBV7-3 and J is TRBJ2-1; 9 bases map to TRBD2. The V segment lost 4 bases and the J segment 7 bases; nucleotides outside the gene matches: 8. The length of the CDR3 is 15 residues. Per germline, CDR1 SGHTA and CDR2 FQGTGA. The DNA for the CDR3 is TGTGCCAGCAGCTCGGTAGCGGGAGTCGGTAATGAGCAGTTCTTC. Translated: CASSSVAGVGNEQFF. The full variable domain, its missing parts supplied by reference TRBV7-3 and TRBJ2-1, is GAGVSQTPSNKVTEKGKYVELRCDPISGHTALYWYRQSLGQGPEFLIYFQGTGAADDSGLPNDRFFAVRPEGSVSTLKIQRTERGDSAVYLCASSSVAGVGNEQFFGPGTRLTVL.